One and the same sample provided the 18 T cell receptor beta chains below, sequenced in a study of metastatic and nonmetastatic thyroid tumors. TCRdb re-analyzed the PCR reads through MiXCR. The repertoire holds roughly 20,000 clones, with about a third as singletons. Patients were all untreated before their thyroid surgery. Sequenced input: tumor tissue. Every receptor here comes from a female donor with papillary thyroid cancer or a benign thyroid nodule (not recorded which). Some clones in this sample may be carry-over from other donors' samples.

CDR3 sequence (DNA): TGTGCCAGCAGTTCAACTGGACTAGCGGGAGAAGTGACTAGCACAGATACGCAGTATTTT. It specifies CASSSTGLAGEVTSTDTQYF. The rearrangement uses TRBV28 and TRBJ2-3; TRBD2 aligns across 13 bases. V was clipped by 4 bases and J by 0 bases; unmatched bases: 13. Germline V gene data show CDR1 as MDHEN and CDR2 as SYDVKM. This CDR3 is built from 20 residues.

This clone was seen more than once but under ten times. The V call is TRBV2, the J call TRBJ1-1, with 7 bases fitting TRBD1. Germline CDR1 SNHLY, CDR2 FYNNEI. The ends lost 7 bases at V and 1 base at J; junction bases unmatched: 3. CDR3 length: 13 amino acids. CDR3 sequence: CASMGQWNTEAFF. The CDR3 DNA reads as TGTGCCAGCATGGGACAGTGGAACACTGAAGCTTTCTTT. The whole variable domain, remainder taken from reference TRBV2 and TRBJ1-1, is EPEVTQTPSHQVTQMGQEVILRCVPISNHLYFYWYRQILGQKVEFLVSFYNNEISEKSEIFDDQFSVERPDGSNFTLKIRSTKLEDSAMYFCASMGQWNTEAFFGQGTRLTVV.

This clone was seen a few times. The CDR3 protein is CATSDRQGGYTF. The DNA for the CDR3 is TGTGCCACCAGTGACCGACAGGGTGGCTACACCTTC. The V call is TRBV24-1, the J call TRBJ1-2, with 7 bases lining up with TRBD1. The germline CDR1 and CDR2 sequences are KGHDR and SFDVKD. The CDR3 has 12 amino acids. Trimming at V came to 4 bases and at J to 7 bases, leaving 2 bases not matched to a gene.

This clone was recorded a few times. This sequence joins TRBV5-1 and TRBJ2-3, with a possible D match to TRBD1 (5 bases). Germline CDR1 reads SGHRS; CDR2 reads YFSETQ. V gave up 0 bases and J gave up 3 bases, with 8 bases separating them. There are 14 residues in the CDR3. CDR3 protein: CASSLGRATDTQYF. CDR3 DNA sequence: TGCGCCAGCAGCTTGGGCAGGGCGACAGATACGCAGTATTTT. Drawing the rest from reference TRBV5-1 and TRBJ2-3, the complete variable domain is KAGVTQTPRYLIKTRGQQVTLSCSPISGHRSVSWYQQTPGQGLQFLFEYFSETQRNKGNFPGRFSGRQFSNSRSEMNVSTLELGDSALYLCASSLGRATDTQYFGPGTRLTVL.

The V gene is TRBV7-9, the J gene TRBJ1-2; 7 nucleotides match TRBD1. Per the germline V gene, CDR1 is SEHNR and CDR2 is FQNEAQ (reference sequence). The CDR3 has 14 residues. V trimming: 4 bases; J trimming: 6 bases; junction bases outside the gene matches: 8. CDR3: CASSYQPGTDGYTF. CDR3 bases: TGTGCCAGCAGCTATCAACCCGGGACAGATGGCTACACCTTC.

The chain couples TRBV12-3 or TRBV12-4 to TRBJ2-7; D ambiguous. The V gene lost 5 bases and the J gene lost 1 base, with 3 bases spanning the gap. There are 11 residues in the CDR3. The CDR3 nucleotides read TGTGCCAGCAGTGGTTCCTACGAGCAGTACTTC. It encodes CASSGSYEQYF.

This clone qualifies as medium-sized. CDR3 protein: CASYGRISTGELFF. CDR3 DNA: TGTGCCAGCTACGGCAGGATAAGCACCGGGGAGCTGTTTTTT. This sequence joins TRBV27 and TRBJ2-2; D gene uncertain. Trimming cost V 8 bases and J 4 bases, with 14 bases left between them. Germline values: CDR1 MNHEY, CDR2 SMNVEV (reference sequence). CDR3 length equals 14 residues.

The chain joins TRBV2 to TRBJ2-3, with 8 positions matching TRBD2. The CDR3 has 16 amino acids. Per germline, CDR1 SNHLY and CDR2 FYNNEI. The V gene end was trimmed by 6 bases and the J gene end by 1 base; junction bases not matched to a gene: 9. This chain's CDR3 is CASRFPLREGTDTQYF. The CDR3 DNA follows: TGTGCCAGCAGGTTCCCCTTGCGGGAGGGCACAGATACGCAGTATTTT.

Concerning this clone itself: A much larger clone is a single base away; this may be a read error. The CDR3 nucleotides are TGTGCCAGTCAGGTTCCTAACACTGAAGCTTTCTTT. This codes for CASQVPNTEAFF. The chain carries TRBV9 and TRBJ1-1; no clear D. CDR1 SGDLS and CDR2 YYNGEE come from the germline V gene. Trimming took 8 bases from V and 2 from J, leaving 10 bases between them. The CDR3 spans 12 residues.

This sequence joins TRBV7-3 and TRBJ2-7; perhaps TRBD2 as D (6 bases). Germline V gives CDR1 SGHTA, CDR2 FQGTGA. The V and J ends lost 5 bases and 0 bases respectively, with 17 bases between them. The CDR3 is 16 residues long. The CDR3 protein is CASSLNPGTDSYEQYF. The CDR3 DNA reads TGTGCCAGCAGCCTCAATCCCGGGACTGACTCCTACGAGCAGTACTTC.

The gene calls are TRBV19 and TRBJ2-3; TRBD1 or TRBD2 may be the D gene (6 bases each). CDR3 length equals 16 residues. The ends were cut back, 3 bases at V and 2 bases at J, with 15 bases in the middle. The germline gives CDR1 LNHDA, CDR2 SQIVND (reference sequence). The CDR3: CASSIPRGGITDTQYF. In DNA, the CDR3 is TGTGCCAGTAGTATCCCCCGAGGGGGGATCACAGATACGCAGTATTTT.

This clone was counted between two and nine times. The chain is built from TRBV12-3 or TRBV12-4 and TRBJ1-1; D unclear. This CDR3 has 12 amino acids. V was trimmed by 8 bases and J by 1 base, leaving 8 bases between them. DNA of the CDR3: TGTGCCAGCCGCCCAGGGAACACTGAAGCTTTCTTT. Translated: CASRPGNTEAFF.

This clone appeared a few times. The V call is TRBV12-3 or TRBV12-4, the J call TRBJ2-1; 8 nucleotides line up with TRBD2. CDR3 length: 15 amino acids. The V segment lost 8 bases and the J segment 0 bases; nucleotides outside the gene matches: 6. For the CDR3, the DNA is TGTGCCAGCTTCATAGCGGGGAGCTCCTACAATGAGCAGTTCTTC. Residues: CASFIAGSSYNEQFF.

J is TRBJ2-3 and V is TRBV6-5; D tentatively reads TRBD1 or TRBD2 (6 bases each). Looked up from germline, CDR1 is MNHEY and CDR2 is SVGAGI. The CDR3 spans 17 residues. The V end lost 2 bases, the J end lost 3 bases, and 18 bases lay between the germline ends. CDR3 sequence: CASSYLMGGAATDTQYF. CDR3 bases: TGTGCCAGCAGTTACCTAATGGGGGGCGCGGCGACAGATACGCAGTATTTT.

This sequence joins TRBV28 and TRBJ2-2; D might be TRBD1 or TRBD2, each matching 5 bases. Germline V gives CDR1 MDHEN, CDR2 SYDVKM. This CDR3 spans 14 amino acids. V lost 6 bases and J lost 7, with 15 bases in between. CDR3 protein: CASRRGGPSGELFF. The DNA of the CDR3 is TGTGCCAGCAGGAGGGGTGGGCCAAGCGGGGAGCTGTTTTTT.

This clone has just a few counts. For the CDR3, the DNA is TGTGCCAGCAGTTTAACAGGGTCCACTGAAGCTTTCTTT. Its translation is CASSLTGSTEAFF. The chain joins TRBV27 to TRBJ1-1; tentatively, D is TRBD1 (6 bases). This CDR3 spans 13 amino acids. V lost 2 bases, J lost 4 bases, and 8 bases lay in between. CDR1 MNHEY and CDR2 SMNVEV come from the germline V gene (reference sequence).

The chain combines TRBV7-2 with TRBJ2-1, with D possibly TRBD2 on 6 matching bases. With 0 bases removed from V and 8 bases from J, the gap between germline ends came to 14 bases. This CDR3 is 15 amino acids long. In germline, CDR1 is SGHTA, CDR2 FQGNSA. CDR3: CASSLALTPGDEQFF. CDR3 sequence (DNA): TGTGCCAGCAGCTTAGCCCTCACACCGGGGGATGAGCAGTTCTTC.

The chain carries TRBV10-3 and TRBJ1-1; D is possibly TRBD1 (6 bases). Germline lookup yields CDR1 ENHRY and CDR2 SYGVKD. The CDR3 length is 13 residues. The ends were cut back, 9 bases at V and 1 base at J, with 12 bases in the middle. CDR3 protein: CAITRTENTEAFF. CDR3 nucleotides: TGTGCCATAACTCGGACAGAGAACACTGAAGCTTTCTTT.